A single sample is the source of the 7 T cell receptor beta chains below, sequenced in a study of human T cells and chemical hapten exposure. One entry per CDR3 protein, called by TCRdb with MiXCR from the RACE reads. The repertoire has roughly 130,000 distinct CDR3 sequences, roughly 10% of them found once; the top ten carry approximately 2.5%. Sample time point: patch test 3, about 24 weeks after DPC sensitization. Specified treatment: therapeutic diphenylcyclopropenone sensitization with weekly scalp DPC. Sample: whole blood, taken in connection with sensitization to the hapten diphenylcyclopropenone (DPC). The receptors stem from a woman in her fifties or sixties with alopecia areata. Some clones in this sample may be carry-over from other donors' samples.

This chain uses TRBV9 with TRBJ2-6, with D perhaps TRBD1 or TRBD2 (6 bases each). The CDR3 contains 16 residues. Germline loops: CDR1 SGDLS, CDR2 YYNGEE. V lost 4 bases, J lost 2 bases, and 13 bases lay in between. The CDR3 sequence is CASSSYGGPGANVLTF. CDR3 in DNA: TGTGCCAGCAGCTCCTATGGGGGGCCTGGGGCCAACGTCCTGACTTTC.

This clonotype was seen a handful of times. The chain has TRBV5-1 and TRBJ2-1; 7 bases match TRBD2. Trimming at V came to 5 bases and at J to 1 base, leaving 9 bases not matched to a gene. In germline, CDR1 is SGHRS, CDR2 YFSETQ. The CDR3 is 16 amino acids. CDR3 residues: CASRLGASGSYNEQFF. In nucleotides, the CDR3 is TGCGCCAGCAGATTAGGGGCTAGCGGATCCTACAATGAGCAGTTCTTC.

The table lists this clonotype with many counts. The chain uses TRBV6-2 or TRBV6-3 and TRBJ2-7; 7 positions match TRBD2. Looked up from germline, CDR1 is MNHEY and CDR2 is SVGEGT. The V gene end was trimmed by 2 bases and the J gene end by 0 bases; junction bases not matched to a gene: 4. The CDR3 extends over 15 amino acids. The CDR3 sequence is CASSYVGGSSYEQYF. DNA for the CDR3: TGTGCCAGCAGTTACGTTGGCGGGAGCTCCTACGAGCAGTACTTC.

This clonotype has just a few counts. The chain is built from TRBV12-3 or TRBV12-4 and TRBJ1-2, with D uncertain. The CDR3 is made up of 14 amino acids. V shed 6 bases and J shed 4 bases, with 15 bases lying between them. CDR3 nucleotides: TGTGCCAGCAGGGCCGCCGACGGTAGCTATGGCTACACCTTC. Amino acid sequence: CASRAADGSYGYTF.

There are many counts of this clonotype. The rearrangement links TRBV29-1 to TRBJ2-3, with unresolved D. The length of the CDR3 is 15 residues. The V end was cut by 3 bases, the J end by 0 bases, with 13 bases between. The germline V gene encodes CDR1 SQVTM and CDR2 ANQGSEA. CDR3 protein: CSVDHAVKSTDTQYF. CDR3 bases: TGCAGCGTTGATCACGCGGTAAAAAGCACAGATACGCAGTATTTT.

This clonotype was observed a handful of times. The V and J genes are TRBV5-6 and TRBJ2-6, with TRBD2 matching over 14 bases. V shed 5 bases and J 4 bases; nucleotides not matched to a gene: 17. Germline V gene lookup returns CDR1 SGHDT and CDR2 YYEEEE. CDR3 length: 21 amino acids. As DNA, the CDR3 is TGTGCCAGCAGGGAATTACAGGGACTAGCGGGAGAGGGGTCCGGGGCCAACGTCCTGACTTTC. It is translated as CASRELQGLAGEGSGANVLTF.

This clonotype was observed many times. The rearrangement joins TRBV24-1 to TRBJ2-3; tentative D call: TRBD2 (5 bases). The V gene lost 2 bases and the J gene lost 6 bases, with 8 bases spanning the gap. This CDR3 has 13 residues. Looked up from germline, CDR1 is KGHDR and CDR2 is SFDVKD. CDR3 bases: TGTGCCACCAGTGATTCGGGAACCGATACGCAGTATTTT. Amino acid sequence: CATSDSGTDTQYF.